This entry is about one T cell receptor beta chain. The antigen remains unidentified. 60 Vbeta and 13 Jbeta primers were used in PCR. The method was immunoSEQ multiplex PCR; TCRdb's version includes in-frame clones alone and lacks a portion of them. The data hold about 190,000 clones, with roughly 80% observed a single time. Trimming removed 1 base at V and 3 bases at J, with 14 bases between. The CDR3 consists of 16 residues. Germline assignment: CDR1 SGHNT and CDR2 YENEEA. These data originate in a study of cytomegalovirus exposure and HLA in healthy donors. Study results and limitations: The study flagged around 150 TCR beta chains as cytomegalovirus-associated. Sequences of the TCR beta chain were said to predict the HLA-A and HLA-B alleles of most subjects accurately. Common viral pathogens seemed, in a later analysis, to connect with several of the most significant clusters.

The receptor was derived from a woman aged 18-35 years in good health and CMV-seronegative. The specimen sequenced was PBMCs. The V and J genes are TRBV11-3 and TRBJ2-3, with a tentative D call TRBD1 (5 bases). CDR3 sequence (DNA): TGTGCCAGCAGCTTAGGTTTGGACAAAGCGACAGATACGCAGTATTTT. Protein: CASSLGLDKATDTQYF.